This TCR beta chain was sequenced during a study of blood T cell repertoires in COVID-19. The germline V gene encodes CDR1 ENHRY and CDR2 SYGVKD. The V and J ends lost 3 bases and 6 bases, in that order; junction bases with no gene match: 3. This CDR3 region has 14 residues. Authors' analysis steps: Nucleated cell counts were estimated from reference gene primer amplification. TCRdb keeps only in-frame clones here, not all; method: immunoSEQ multiplex PCR. V and J calls and clone size are copied from that table; D and trimming were computed from the DNA. The sample has about 120,000 clones, approximately 80% seen once.

Sequenced: peripheral blood. V is TRBV10-3 and J is TRBJ1-5, with 9 bases matching TRBD1. The receptor was isolated from a woman older than 75 with acute or convalescent COVID-19. CDR3 region: CAISDTGGVQPQHF. The CDR3 DNA reads TGTGCCATCAGTGATACAGGGGGCGTTCAGCCCCAGCATTTT.